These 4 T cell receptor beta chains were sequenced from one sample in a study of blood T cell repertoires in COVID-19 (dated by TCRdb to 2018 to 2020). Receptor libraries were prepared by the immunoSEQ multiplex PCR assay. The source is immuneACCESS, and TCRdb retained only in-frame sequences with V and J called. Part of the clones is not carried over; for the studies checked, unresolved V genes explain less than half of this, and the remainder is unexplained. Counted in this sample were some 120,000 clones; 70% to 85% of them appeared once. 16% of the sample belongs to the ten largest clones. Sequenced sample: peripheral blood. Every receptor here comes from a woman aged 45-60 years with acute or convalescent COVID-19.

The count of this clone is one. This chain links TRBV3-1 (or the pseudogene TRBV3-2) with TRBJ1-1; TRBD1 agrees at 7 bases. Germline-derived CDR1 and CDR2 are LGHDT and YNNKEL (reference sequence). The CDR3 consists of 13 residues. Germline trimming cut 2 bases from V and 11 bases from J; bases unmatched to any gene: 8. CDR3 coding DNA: TGTGCCAGCAGCCAAAAACCCGACAGGGCCGCTTTCTTT. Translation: CASSQKPDRAAFF.

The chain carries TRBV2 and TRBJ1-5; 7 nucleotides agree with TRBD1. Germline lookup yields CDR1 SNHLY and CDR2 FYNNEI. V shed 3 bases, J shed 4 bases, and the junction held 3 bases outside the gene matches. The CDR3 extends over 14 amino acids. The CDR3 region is CASSEGTENQPQHF. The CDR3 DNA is TGTGCCAGCAGTGAGGGGACAGAAAATCAGCCCCAGCATTTT.

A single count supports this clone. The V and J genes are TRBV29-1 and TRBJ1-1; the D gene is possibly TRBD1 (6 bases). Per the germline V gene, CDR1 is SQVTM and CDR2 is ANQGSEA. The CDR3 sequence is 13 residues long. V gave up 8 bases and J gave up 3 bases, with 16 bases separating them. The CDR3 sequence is CSSLGRGYTEAFF. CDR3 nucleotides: TGCAGCTCCTTAGGCAGGGGCTACACTGAAGCTTTCTTT.

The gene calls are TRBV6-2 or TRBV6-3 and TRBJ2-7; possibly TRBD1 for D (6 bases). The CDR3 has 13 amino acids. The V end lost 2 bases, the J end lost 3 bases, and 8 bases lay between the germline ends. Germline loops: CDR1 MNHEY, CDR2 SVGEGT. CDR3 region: CASSYLQGYEQYF. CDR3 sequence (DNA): TGTGCCAGCAGTTACCTACAGGGCTACGAGCAGTACTTC.